These T cell receptor beta chains were read from a single sample in a study of preoperative IRX-2 immunotherapy in early breast cancer. The protocol was immunoSEQ multiplex PCR, while the TCRdb copy is restricted to in-frame clones and leaves out a portion. The sample has under 25,000 clones; about 85% are singletons. The sample here was lymph node tissue, taken after IRX-2 immunotherapy. These receptors were collected from a human donor with breast cancer. Both conserved end residues are part of each CDR3. A D gene is named only where the DNA matches it firmly. For some rows the clone size is stated as once, few or many, or as a class when expanded; others skip it.

V gene	J gene	clone size	D gene	CDR3 protein	CDR3 DNA
TRBV19	TRBJ2-3	NA	TRBD2	CASSIGRGGVTDTQYF	TGTGCCAGTAGTATAGGTCGGGGGGGAGTCACAGATACGCAGTATTTT
TRBV7-6	TRBJ1-4	NA	TRBD1	CASSLGAAGGEKLFF	TGTGCCAGCAGCTTGGGGGCCGCAGGGGGTGAAAAACTGTTTTTT
TRBV19	TRBJ1-4	NA	NA	CASSSRTNSGKLFF	TGTGCCAGTAGTTCTCGGACAAATTCGGGAAAACTGTTTTTT
TRBV30	TRBJ1-1	NA	NA	CAWTRGQGLNTEAFF	TGTGCCTGGACCCGAGGGCAGGGGTTGAACACTGAAGCTTTCTTT
TRBV19	TRBJ2-3	NA	TRBD1	CASSDREGTDTQYF	TGTGCCAGTAGCGACAGGGAAGGAACAGATACGCAGTATTTT
TRBV6-8	TRBJ1-6	NA	NA	CASSYPRAGVHSPLHF	TGTGCCAGCAGTTACCCCCGCGCAGGGGTGCATTCACCCCTCCACTTT
TRBV19	TRBJ2-3	NA	TRBD1	CASSHPGQESFF	TGTGCCAGTAGTCATCCGGGACAGGAGTCCTTTTTT
TRBV10-3	TRBJ1-1	NA	TRBD1	CAISLGTGGFGTEAFF	TGTGCCATCAGTCTCGGGACAGGGGGCTTCGGCACTGAAGCTTTCTTT
TRBV6-8	TRBJ2-7	few	TRBD1	CASTHNRDRGPSYEQYF	TGTGCCAGCACTCACAACCGGGACAGGGGACCCTCCTACGAGCAGTACTTC
TRBV10-3	TRBJ2-2	NA	NA	CASLRDTPNTGELFF	TGTGCCAGCCTCCGGGACACTCCGAACACCGGGGAGCTGTTTTTT
TRBV28	TRBJ2-2	NA	NA	CASSLLVSDTGELFF	TGTGCCAGCAGTTTACTAGTATCTGACACCGGGGAGCTGTTTTTT
TRBV25-1	TRBJ1-1	NA	NA	CASSRDMNTEAFF	TGTGCCAGCAGTAGGGATATGAACACTGAAGCTTTCTTT
TRBV18	TRBJ2-1	once	TRBD2	CASSPGNSGGNEQFF	TGTGCCAGCTCTCCCGGTAATAGCGGGGGGAATGAGCAGTTCTTC
TRBV28	TRBJ1-5	NA	NA	CASSLYWQGSNQPQHF	TGTGCCAGCAGTTTATATTGGCAGGGTAGCAATCAGCCCCAGCATTTT
TRBV2	TRBJ2-2	NA	TRBD2	CASSDTGGSGELFF	TGTGCCAGCAGTGACACGGGAGGATCCGGGGAGCTGTTTTTT
TRBV16	TRBJ2-7	NA	NA	CASSQSNGRFGYEQYF	TGTGCCAGCAGCCAATCTAACGGACGATTTGGCTACGAGCAGTACTTC
TRBV28	TRBJ2-4	NA	NA	CASSYIAKNIQYF	TGTGCCAGCAGTTATATAGCCAAAAACATTCAGTACTTC
TRBV5-1	TRBJ2-1	once	TRBD2	CASSSLLAGVSSYNEQFF	TGCGCCAGCAGCTCCCTACTAGCGGGGGTAAGCTCCTACAATGAGCAGTTCTTC
TRBV7-4	TRBJ2-1	NA	TRBD2	CASSSSGRAYNEQFF	TGTGCCAGCAGCTCTAGCGGGAGGGCCTACAATGAGCAGTTCTTC
TRBV10-2	TRBJ2-5	NA	NA	CASSPGQSGETQYF	TGCGCCAGCAGCCCAGGCCAATCCGGGGAGACCCAGTACTTC
TRBV28	TRBJ1-3	few	NA	CASSRPGGIGNTIYF	TGTGCCAGCAGCCGTCCGGGGGGTATTGGAAACACCATATATTTT
TRBV18	TRBJ2-5	NA	NA	CASSPDYQETQYF	TGTGCCAGCTCACCAGACTACCAAGAGACCCAGTACTTC
TRBV28	TRBJ2-2	NA	TRBD1	CASSLQGVGTGELFF	TGTGCCAGCAGTTTACAGGGGGTGGGCACCGGGGAGCTGTTTTTT
TRBV19	TRBJ1-1	NA	NA	CASSSQQGTEAFF	TGTGCCAGTAGTTCGCAACAGGGCACTGAAGCTTTCTTT
TRBV1	TRBJ1-1	NA	NA	CASSQNRGDTEAFF	TGCGCCAGCAGCCAAAACAGGGGAGACACTGAAGCTTTCTTT
TRBV6-8	TRBJ2-5	few	NA	CASKRGDQETQYF	TGTGCCAGCAAAAGGGGGGACCAAGAGACCCAGTACTTC
TRBV19	TRBJ2-7	NA	NA	CASTPLSYEQYF	TGTGCCAGTACTCCCCTCTCCTACGAGCAGTACTTC
TRBV19	TRBJ1-2	NA	NA	CASREGPKNGYTF	TGTGCCAGCCGGGAGGGACCGAAGAATGGCTACACCTTC
TRBV10-3	TRBJ1-5	NA	NA	CAISESDGSNQPQHF	TGTGCCATCAGTGAGTCGGACGGGAGCAATCAGCCCCAGCATTTT
TRBV18	TRBJ2-2	few	NA	CASSPHVDSTNTGELFF	TGTGCCAGCTCACCACATGTAGACAGCACGAACACCGGGGAGCTGTTTTTT
TRBV30	TRBJ1-1	NA	NA	CAWTPGGAMNTEAFF	TGTGCCTGGACCCCGGGGGGGGCTATGAACACTGAAGCTTTCTTT
TRBV5-1	TRBJ2-5	NA	NA	CASSLMDPREETQYF	TGCGCCAGCAGCTTGATGGACCCCCGAGAAGAGACCCAGTACTTC
TRBV28	TRBJ1-3	NA	TRBD1	CASSTDRAGNTIYF	TGTGCCAGCAGTACGGACAGGGCGGGAAACACCATATATTTT
TRBV6-8	TRBJ2-7	few	TRBD2	CASSMTSGTTYEQYF	TGTGCCAGCAGCATGACTAGCGGGACTACCTACGAGCAGTACTTC
TRBV10-2	TRBJ1-5	NA	NA	CASSWGKGNQPQHF	TGCGCCAGCAGTTGGGGTAAGGGCAATCAGCCCCAGCATTTT
TRBV19	TRBJ1-5	NA	NA	CASSIDPRQPQHF	TGTGCCAGTAGTATAGATCCGAGGCAGCCCCAGCATTTT
TRBV30	TRBJ1-2	once	NA	CAWSFLGPTNYGYTF	TGTGCCTGGAGTTTCTTGGGACCGACTAACTATGGCTACACCTTC
TRBV11-3	TRBJ1-5	NA	NA	CASSFSDSNQPQHF	TGTGCCAGCAGCTTTTCGGATAGCAATCAGCCCCAGCATTTT
TRBV19	TRBJ1-2	NA	NA	CASSISGGGVYTF	TGTGCCAGTAGTATCTCCGGGGGCGGTGTCTACACCTTC
TRBV18	TRBJ2-7	once	NA	CASSPPGFEQYF	TGTGCCAGCTCACCACCGGGGTTCGAGCAGTACTTC
TRBV30	TRBJ1-4	NA	NA	CAAVQGASNEKLFF	TGTGCAGCAGTCCAGGGTGCTTCTAATGAAAAACTGTTTTTT
TRBV11-3	TRBJ2-1	NA	NA	CASSSFGAGVNNEQFF	TGTGCCAGCAGCTCCTTCGGGGCAGGGGTAAACAATGAGCAGTTCTTC
TRBV30	TRBJ2-6	few	NA	CAWRDKSFGANVLTF	TGTGCCTGGAGGGACAAGTCCTTTGGGGCCAACGTCCTGACTTTC
TRBV18	TRBJ1-2	NA	TRBD1	CASSPQTGLNYGYTF	TGTGCCAGCTCACCACAGACAGGGCTAAACTATGGCTACACCTTC
TRBV19	TRBJ1-2	once	NA	CASSMNTMNYGYTF	TGTGCCAGTAGTATGAACACGATGAACTATGGCTACACCTTC
TRBV15	TRBJ2-7	NA	TRBD2	CATSRGGGPYEQYF	TGTGCCACCAGCAGAGGGGGGGGACCCTACGAGCAGTACTTC
TRBV27	TRBJ1-5	NA	NA	CASRFAQGNNQPQHF	TGTGCCAGCAGATTTGCGCAGGGCAACAATCAGCCCCAGCATTTT
TRBV19	TRBJ2-2	NA	NA	CASSIRGSGELFF	TGTGCCAGTAGTATCAGGGGATCCGGGGAGCTGTTTTTT
TRBV14	TRBJ1-6	few	NA	CASSRDWGNSPLHF	TGTGCCAGCAGCCGAGACTGGGGTAATTCACCCCTCCACTTT
TRBV6-8	TRBJ2-1	NA	TRBD1	CASSAIRDRGQEQFF	TGTGCCAGCAGTGCTATACGGGACAGGGGGCAAGAGCAGTTCTTC
TRBV6-8	TRBJ2-1	NA	TRBD2	CASRGGTSGGYEQFF	TGTGCCAGCAGGGGAGGGACTAGCGGGGGGTATGAGCAGTTCTTC
TRBV11-3	TRBJ2-1	NA	NA	CASSFGQSSYNEQFF	TGTGCCAGCAGCTTCGGGCAAAGCTCCTACAATGAGCAGTTCTTC